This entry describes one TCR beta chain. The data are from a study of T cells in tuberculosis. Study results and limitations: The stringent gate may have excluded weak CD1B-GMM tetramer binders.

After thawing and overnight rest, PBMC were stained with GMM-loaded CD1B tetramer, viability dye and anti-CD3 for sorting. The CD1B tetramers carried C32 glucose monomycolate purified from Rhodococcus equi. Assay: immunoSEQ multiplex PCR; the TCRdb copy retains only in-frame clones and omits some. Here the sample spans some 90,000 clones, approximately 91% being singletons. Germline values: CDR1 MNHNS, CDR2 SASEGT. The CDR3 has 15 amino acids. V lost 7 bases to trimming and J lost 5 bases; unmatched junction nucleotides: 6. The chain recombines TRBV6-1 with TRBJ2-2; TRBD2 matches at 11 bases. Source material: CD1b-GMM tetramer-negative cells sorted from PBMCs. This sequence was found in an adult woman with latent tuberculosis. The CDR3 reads CASTGGLAGTGELFF. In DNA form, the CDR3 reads TGTGCCAGCACGGGAGGACTAGCGGGTACCGGGGAGCTGTTTTTT.